Listed below are T cell receptor beta chains from one sample, sequenced in a study of OX40 agonist ivuxolimab in advanced cancers. TCRdb's copy holds only in-frame clones and misses some; the assay was immunoSEQ multiplex PCR. The data contain some 91,000 clones, around 87% of them seen just once; the ten biggest clones take up about 4.5%. The sequences come from CD4+ or CD8+ T cells sorted from blood, collected in a trial of the OX40 agonist ivuxolimab. The receptors derive from an adult with an advanced solid tumor such as melanoma, head and neck, liver or kidney cancer. The CDR3 runs from the conserved cysteine through the conserved F or W. The D gene is left open where the match is weak.

D,V,J,DNA,CDR3
NA,TRBV29-1,TRBJ2-3,TGCAGCGTTAAGTTGGATGGGGCCTCCACAGATACGCAGTATTTT,CSVKLDGASTDTQYF
TRBD2,TRBV9,TRBJ2-5,TGTGCCAGCAGCGTAGGCCTAGCGGGAGTGCCCCAAGAGACCCAGTACTTC,CASSVGLAGVPQETQYF
TRBD1,TRBV19,TRBJ1-4,TGTGCCAGTAGTATGAGGACAGGGAACAATGAAAAACTGTTTTTT,CASSMRTGNNEKLFF
TRBD2,TRBV7-2,TRBJ2-1,TGTGCCAGCAGCTCAACTAGCGGGATGAATGAGCAGTTCTTC,CASSSTSGMNEQFF
NA,TRBV6-1,TRBJ2-6,TGTGCCAGCGCCCCAGGGCGGGCTGGGGCCAACGTCCTGACTTTC,CASAPGRAGANVLTF
NA,TRBV19,TRBJ2-7,TGTGCCAGTAGTGGTGTTAGGGGGGAAGCGGAGCAGTACTTC,CASSGVRGEAEQYF
TRBD2,TRBV18,TRBJ2-2,TGTGCCAGCTCACCTCTCGGACTAGCGGACACCGGGGAGCTGTTTTTT,CASSPLGLADTGELFF
NA,TRBV6-1,TRBJ2-7,TGTGCCAGCAGTGAGGGGGGTGCCTACGAGCAGTACTTC,CASSEGGAYEQYF
NA,TRBV11-1,TRBJ1-1,TGTGCCAGCAGCTCTTTCCAACCCACAGGGACCACTGAAGCTTTCTTT,CASSSFQPTGTTEAFF
NA,TRBV27,TRBJ1-1,TGTGCCAGCAGTTTTAAAGGGCGAGGGTGGACTGAAGCTTTCTTT,CASSFKGRGWTEAFF
TRBD1,TRBV29-1,TRBJ1-2,TGCAGCGTTTCCCCGGGACAGGACTATGGCTACACCTTC,CSVSPGQDYGYTF
TRBD1,TRBV5-1,TRBJ1-2,TGCGCCAGCAGCCCCAACGCAGGACAGGGTAACTATGGCTACACCTTC,CASSPNAGQGNYGYTF
NA,TRBV2,TRBJ1-2,TGTGCCAGCAGGACGGTGATTGGGTGGACAGACAGCGTGGGCTACACCTTC,CASRTVIGWTDSVGYTF
TRBD2,TRBV9,TRBJ2-1,TGTGCCAGCAGCGTAGAAGGGACTAGCGGGAGTCAGTTCTTC,CASSVEGTSGSQFF
NA,TRBV18,TRBJ1-1,TGTGCCAGCTCACCCAACGGAGCAAACGGCGCTTTCTTT,CASSPNGANGAFF
NA,TRBV19,TRBJ1-4,TGTGCCAGTAAGAATCTAGCAACTAATGAAAAACTGTTTTTT,CASKNLATNEKLFF
TRBD2,TRBV11-3,TRBJ2-1,TGTGCCAGCAGCGGGGAGGGGAGCAATGAGCAGTTCTTC,CASSGEGSNEQFF